These T cell receptor beta chains were read from a single sample in a study of blood T cell repertoires in COVID-19. TCRdb's table, derived via immunoSEQ multiplex PCR, lists solely in-frame clones and lacks some. The repertoire holds about 220,000 clones, under 90% seen once, with 5.1% in the top ten. The sample consisted of peripheral blood. All receptors derive from a woman in her sixties who had recovered from COVID-19. CDR3s include the opening cysteine and the closing phenylalanine or tryptophan. Fields, in order: J gene, V gene, D gene, clone size, CDR3 protein, CDR3 DNA. A D gene is named only where the DNA matches it firmly. Some rows have no size entry. The others give once, few or many, or a class for an expanded clone.

j_gene: TRBJ2-5
v_gene: TRBV6-5
d_gene: -
abundance: once
CDR3aa: CASSSLTKEETQYF
CDR3nt: TGTGCCAGCAGTTCCCTGACTAAGGAAGAGACCCAGTACTTC

j_gene: TRBJ1-1
v_gene: TRBV5-8
d_gene: TRBD1
abundance: -
CDR3aa: CASSFTGGRWTEAFF
CDR3nt: TGTGCCAGCAGCTTCACAGGGGGTAGGTGGACTGAAGCTTTCTTT

j_gene: TRBJ1-6
v_gene: TRBV13
d_gene: TRBD1
abundance: -
CDR3aa: CASSLRTGNSPLHF
CDR3nt: TGTGCCAGCAGCTTACGGACAGGAAATTCACCCCTCCACTTT

j_gene: TRBJ1-2
v_gene: TRBV7-2
d_gene: TRBD1
abundance: -
CDR3aa: CASSFNPGQGGYTF
CDR3nt: TGTGCCAGCAGCTTTAATCCGGGACAGGGTGGCTACACCTTC

j_gene: TRBJ1-3
v_gene: TRBV9
d_gene: -
abundance: -
CDR3aa: CASSTRPGNTIYF
CDR3nt: TGTGCCAGCAGCACTCGCCCCGGAAACACCATATATTTT

j_gene: TRBJ1-3
v_gene: TRBV18
d_gene: -
abundance: -
CDR3aa: CASSPLAERSAGNTIYF
CDR3nt: TGTGCCAGCTCACCATTGGCGGAGCGTTCCGCTGGAAACACCATATATTTT

j_gene: TRBJ2-5
v_gene: TRBV9
d_gene: TRBD2
abundance: once
CDR3aa: CASTQGSGIQETQYF
CDR3nt: TGTGCCAGCACTCAAGGTAGCGGGATCCAAGAGACCCAGTACTTC

j_gene: TRBJ2-3
v_gene: TRBV9
d_gene: -
abundance: few
CDR3aa: CASSVNLAGPDTQYF
CDR3nt: TGTGCCAGCAGCGTAAACCTAGCTGGGCCGGATACGCAGTATTTT

j_gene: TRBJ1-6
v_gene: TRBV15
d_gene: -
abundance: once
CDR3aa: CATSRETVQFCSYNSPLHF
CDR3nt: TGTGCCACCAGCAGAGAAACGGTACAGTTTTGCTCCTATAATTCACCCCTCCACTTT

j_gene: TRBJ2-7
v_gene: TRBV29-1
d_gene: -
abundance: once
CDR3aa: CSVEGGDYSYEQYF
CDR3nt: TGCAGCGTTGAAGGAGGAGACTATTCCTACGAGCAGTACTTC

j_gene: TRBJ1-1
v_gene: TRBV6-5
d_gene: TRBD1
abundance: -
CDR3aa: CASSHRGQNTEAFF
CDR3nt: TGTGCCAGCAGTCACAGGGGGCAGAACACTGAAGCTTTCTTT

j_gene: TRBJ2-1
v_gene: TRBV6-5
d_gene: -
abundance: -
CDR3aa: CASSPGYNEQFF
CDR3nt: TGTGCCAGCAGTCCGGGTTACAATGAGCAGTTCTTC

j_gene: TRBJ1-6
v_gene: TRBV12-5
d_gene: TRBD1
abundance: -
CDR3aa: CASGLVQGDNSPLHF
CDR3nt: TGTGCTAGTGGTTTGGTACAGGGGGATAATTCACCCCTCCACTTT

j_gene: TRBJ2-3
v_gene: TRBV6-5
d_gene: -
abundance: -
CDR3aa: CASESVRTDTQYF
CDR3nt: TGTGCCAGCGAGTCGGTGCGCACAGATACGCAGTATTTT

j_gene: TRBJ2-3
v_gene: TRBV27
d_gene: TRBD2
abundance: -
CDR3aa: CASNARGGPYTDTQYF
CDR3nt: TGTGCCAGCAATGCTCGGGGGGGTCCTTACACAGATACGCAGTATTTT

j_gene: TRBJ1-5
v_gene: TRBV27
d_gene: TRBD1
abundance: -
CDR3aa: CASSQRTGTVIRPQHF
CDR3nt: TGTGCCAGCAGTCAAAGGACAGGGACCGTAATCCGGCCCCAGCATTTT